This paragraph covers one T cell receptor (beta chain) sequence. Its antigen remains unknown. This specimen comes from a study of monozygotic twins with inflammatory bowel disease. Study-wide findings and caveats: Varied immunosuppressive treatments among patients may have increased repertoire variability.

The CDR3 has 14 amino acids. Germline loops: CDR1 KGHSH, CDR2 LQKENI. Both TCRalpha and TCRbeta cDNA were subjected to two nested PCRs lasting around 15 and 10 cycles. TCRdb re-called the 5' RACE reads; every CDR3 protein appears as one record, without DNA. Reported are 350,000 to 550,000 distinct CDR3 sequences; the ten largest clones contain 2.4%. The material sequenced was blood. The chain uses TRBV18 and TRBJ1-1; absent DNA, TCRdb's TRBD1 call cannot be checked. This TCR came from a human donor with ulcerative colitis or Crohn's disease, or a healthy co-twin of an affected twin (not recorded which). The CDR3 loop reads CASSPDRQNTEAFF.